This passage covers 19 T cell receptor beta chains from one sample sequenced in a study of regulatory dendritic cells for organ transplantation. Sorted subsets were CFSE-labeled and cultured approximately 5 days with allogeneic dendritic cells. No cognate antigen is known for these TCRs. This table comes from immunoSEQ multiplex PCR, and its TCRdb copy is limited to in-frame clones, with some not included. The sample consists of some 13,000 clones, more than 75% of them appearing once. The specimen was naive CD8+ T cells from blood cultured with regulatory dendritic cells. Subset denoted: CD45RA+ naive T cells. These TCRs come from a human donor in good health.

A single count supports this clone. The rearrangement uses TRBV6-5 and TRBJ2-7, with D perhaps matching TRBD2 (6 bases). The length of the CDR3 is 14 residues. Per the germline V gene, CDR1 is MNHEY and CDR2 is SVGAGI. Trimming took 4 bases from V and 6 from J, leaving 16 bases between them. The CDR3 sequence: CASSSSTSLIEQYF. DNA for the CDR3: TGTGCCAGCAGTTCATCGACTAGTCTGATCGAGCAGTACTTC.

The chain carries TRBV7-3 and TRBJ2-3; 10 positions agree with TRBD2. Trimming cost V 5 bases and J 2 bases; bases outside gene matches: 4. CDR3 size: 15 residues. Per germline, CDR1 SGHTA and CDR2 FQGTGA. CDR3 region: CASSPSGGVTDTQYF. The CDR3 bases are TGTGCCAGCAGCCCTAGCGGGGGAGTCACAGATACGCAGTATTTT. The entire variable domain, with the rest obtained from reference TRBV7-3 and TRBJ2-3, is as follows: GAGVSQTPSNKVTEKGKYVELRCDPISGHTALYWYRQSLGQGPEFLIYFQGTGAADDSGLPNDRFFAVRPEGSVSTLKIQRTERGDSAVYLCASSPSGGVTDTQYFGPGTRLTVL.

V is TRBV6-1 and J is TRBJ1-6, with D maybe TRBD1 (6 bases). Per the germline V gene, CDR1 is MNHNS and CDR2 is SASEGT. With 3 bases removed from V and 6 bases from J, the gap between germline ends came to 9 bases. CDR3 length: 14 amino acids. The DNA of the CDR3 is TGTGCCAGCAGTGAGAACAGGGTTAATTCACCCCTCCACTTT. Translation: CASSENRVNSPLHF.

The rearrangement uses TRBV6-4 and TRBJ2-1; 13 nucleotides line up with TRBD2. CDR1 is MRHNA and CDR2 is SNTAGT in the germline V gene. J lost 10 bases, V lost 5 bases, and 8 bases had no gene match. This CDR3 has 15 amino acids. In DNA, the CDR3 is TGTGCCAGCAGTAACGGACTAGCGGGGGTGAGGGAGCAGTTCTTC. This codes for CASSNGLAGVREQFF.

The chain links TRBV5-1 to TRBJ2-7, with D possibly being TRBD1 (5 bases). There are 15 residues in the CDR3. Deletions cut 0 bases from V and 3 bases from J, with 13 bases between. Germline lookup yields CDR1 SGHRS and CDR2 YFSETQ. The CDR3 sequence: CASSLDRSNFYEQYF. In DNA form, the CDR3 reads TGCGCCAGCAGCTTGGACAGGTCAAATTTCTACGAGCAGTACTTC.

The chain has TRBV10-3 and TRBJ2-7; D not resolved. There are 14 residues in the CDR3. In germline, CDR1 is ENHRY, CDR2 SYGVKD. V was pared by 2 bases and J by 6 bases, with 14 bases between. This CDR3 reads CAISERSGPREQYF. The CDR3 nucleotides read TGTGCCATCAGTGAGCGGTCAGGTCCACGCGAGCAGTACTTC.

The chain has TRBV7-7 and TRBJ2-3; a weak D match, TRBD2 (6 bases). V lost 2 bases to trimming and J lost 1 base, with 10 bases between them. Looked up from germline, CDR1 is SSHAT and CDR2 is FNYEAQ (reference sequence). This CDR3 is 15 amino acids long. CDR3 DNA: TGTGCCAGCAGCTTATCATTAGCGGGCACAGATACGCAGTATTTT. Its translation is CASSLSLAGTDTQYF. Using reference TRBV7-7 and TRBJ2-3 for the parts outside the CDR3, the full variable domain is GAGVSQSPRYKVTKRGQDVTLRCDPISSHATLYWYQQALGQGPEFLTYFNYEAQPDKSGLPSDRFSAERPEGSISTLTIQRTEQRDSAMYRCASSLSLAGTDTQYFGPGTRLTVL.

The chain combines TRBV27 with TRBJ1-2; no clear D gene. This CDR3 is built from 12 residues. Germline V gives CDR1 MNHEY, CDR2 SMNVEV (reference sequence). Trimming removed 6 bases from V and 7 bases from J, with 12 bases in between. CDR3 nucleotides: TGTGCCAGCAGCGGAGGGAGCTCTGGCTACACCTTC. Translation gives CASSGGSSGYTF.

Here the CDR3 reads CATSRGLVGEKLFF. Here the CDR3 DNA reads TGTGCCACCAGCAGGGGCCTTGTTGGGGAAAAACTGTTTTTT. The J gene is TRBJ1-4, the V gene TRBV15, with D hard to call. Germline V gene lookup returns CDR1 LNHNV and CDR2 YYDKDF (reference sequence). There are 14 residues in the CDR3. V was cut by 3 bases and J by 8 bases, with 13 bases left in between. The whole variable domain, filled in from reference TRBV15 and TRBJ1-4, reads DAMVIQNPRYQVTQFGKPVTLSCSQTLNHNVMYWYQQKSSQAPKLLFHYYDKDFNNEADTPDNFQSRRPNTSFCFLDIRSPGLGDTAMYLCATSRGLVGEKLFFGSGTQLSVL.

The J gene is TRBJ1-5, the V gene TRBV9, with D tentatively TRBD1 (5 bases). The V and J ends lost 3 bases and 3 bases respectively, with 13 bases between them. This CDR3 comprises 15 residues. From germline, CDR1 is SGDLS and CDR2 YYNGEE. The CDR3 region is CASSAEDSPNQPQHF. The CDR3 nucleotides are TGTGCCAGCAGCGCCGAAGACAGCCCCAATCAGCCCCAGCATTTT. Variable domain in full (rest from reference TRBV9 and TRBJ1-5): DSGVTQTPKHLITATGQRVTLRCSPRSGDLSVYWYQQSLDQGLQFLIQYYNGEERAKGNILERFSAQQFPDLHSELNLSSLELGDSALYFCASSAEDSPNQPQHFGDGTRLSIL.

V is TRBV19 and J is TRBJ1-1; tentatively, D is TRBD1 (5 bases). The CDR3 covers 14 residues. V dropped 10 bases and J dropped 0 bases, with 15 bases sitting between them. The germline V gene has CDR1 LNHDA and CDR2 SQIVND (reference sequence). The chain's CDR3 is CATRWGGVNTEAFF. The CDR3 DNA follows: TGTGCCACCCGATGGGGGGGGGTGAACACTGAAGCTTTCTTT.

This clone was recorded a few times. The V call is TRBV19, the J call TRBJ1-3; 10 nucleotides line up with TRBD1. Germline values: CDR1 LNHDA, CDR2 SQIVND (reference sequence). Trimming at V came to 3 bases and at J to 8 bases, leaving 7 bases not matched to a gene. The CDR3 totals 15 residues. CDR3 amino acids: CASSIGTGELDTIYF. The CDR3 nucleotides read TGTGCCAGTAGTATCGGGACAGGGGAATTGGACACCATATATTTT. The variable domain in full, with the rest retrieved from reference TRBV19 and TRBJ1-3, is DGGITQSPKYLFRKEGQNVTLSCEQNLNHDAMYWYRQDPGQGLRLIYYSQIVNDFQKGDIAEGYSVSREKKESFPLTVTSAQKNPTAFYLCASSIGTGELDTIYFGEGSWLTVV.

This clone was observed a handful of times. In DNA, the CDR3 is TGCGCCAGCAGTGAGACTAAAATTGCGGGGAGACCAGATACGCAGTATTTT. This codes for CASSETKIAGRPDTQYF. The chain joins TRBV10-2 to TRBJ2-3, with a possible D match to TRBD2 (6 bases). The germline V and J ends were trimmed by 2 bases and 4 bases, with 19 bases remaining between them. CDR1 is WSHSY and CDR2 is SAAADI in the germline V gene. The CDR3 extends over 17 amino acids.

This chain joins TRBV18 and TRBJ2-1; 12 bases agree with TRBD2. The ends lost 6 bases at V and 5 bases at J; junction bases unmatched: 2. CDR1 KGHSH and CDR2 LQKENI come from the germline V gene. The length of the CDR3 is 14 residues. The CDR3 region has the DNA TGTGCCAGCTCTCGACTAGCGGGGGACAATGAGCAGTTCTTC. This sequence encodes CASSRLAGDNEQFF.

The rearrangement uses TRBV29-1 and TRBJ2-7; a possible D gene is TRBD1 (5 bases). The V end was cut by 4 bases, the J end by 2 bases, with 12 bases between. Germline loops: CDR1 SQVTM, CDR2 ANQGSEA. The CDR3 totals 13 residues. Here the CDR3 reads CSVGQGVPYEQYF. CDR3 DNA: TGCAGCGTTGGGCAGGGTGTCCCCTACGAGCAGTACTTC.

The chain recombines TRBV2 with TRBJ2-7; D is perhaps TRBD2 (7 bases). Trimming removed 6 bases at V and 4 bases at J, with 10 bases between. The CDR3 length is 12 residues. The germline gives CDR1 SNHLY, CDR2 FYNNEI. CDR3 loop: CASRGGEYEQYF. For the CDR3, the DNA is TGTGCCAGCAGAGGGGGGGAGTACGAGCAGTACTTC.

The chain uses TRBV5-6 and TRBJ2-7, with TRBD2 identical over 7 bases. This CDR3 contains 14 residues. The germline CDR1 and CDR2 sequences are SGHDT and YYEEEE. The V segment lost 4 bases and the J segment 5 bases; nucleotides outside the gene matches: 9. The DNA for the CDR3 is TGTGCCAGCAGCCCTGGGGGGGTCATCAACGAGCAGTACTTC. Residues: CASSPGGVINEQYF.

The J gene is TRBJ2-2, the V gene TRBV7-3; D gene unclear. CDR1 is SGHTA and CDR2 is FQGTGA in the germline V gene. The CDR3 runs to 13 residues. Trimming left V 5 bases short and J 6 bases short, with 10 bases between. CDR3 nucleotides: TGTGCCAGCAGCCCCAGTGGTCCCGGGGAGCTGTTTTTT. Its protein product is CASSPSGPGELFF.

V is TRBV27 and J is TRBJ1-5; TRBD1 might be the D (6 bases). Trimming shortened V by 6 bases and J by 1 base, and 13 bases separated the two germline ends. Germline lookup yields CDR1 MNHEY and CDR2 SMNVEV (reference sequence). The CDR3 extends over 15 amino acids. As DNA, the CDR3 is TGTGCCAGCAGACGAACAGGGTACAGCAATCAGCCCCAGCATTTT. Translated, it gives CASRRTGYSNQPQHF.